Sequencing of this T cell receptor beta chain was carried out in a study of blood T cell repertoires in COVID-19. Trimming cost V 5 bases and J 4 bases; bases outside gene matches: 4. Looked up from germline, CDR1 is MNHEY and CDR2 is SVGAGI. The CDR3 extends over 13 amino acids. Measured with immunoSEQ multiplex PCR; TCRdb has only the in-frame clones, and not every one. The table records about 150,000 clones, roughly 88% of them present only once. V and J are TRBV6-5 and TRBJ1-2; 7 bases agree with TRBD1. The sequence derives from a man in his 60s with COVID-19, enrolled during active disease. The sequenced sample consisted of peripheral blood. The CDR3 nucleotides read TGTGCCAGCAGTCCGACAGGGAGCTATGGCTACACCTTC. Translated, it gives CASSPTGSYGYTF.